The 18 T cell receptor beta chains in this list originate from one sample, sequenced in a study of T cell changes during pregnancy in multiple sclerosis. Sequencing was performed with immunoSEQ multiplex PCR; in TCRdb, only in-frame clones are kept and a portion is missing. The table lists some 37,000 clones, roughly 88% of them singletons. The material sequenced was CD4+ T cells from peripheral blood mononuclear cells, taken before pregnancy. These receptors originate from a female donor with multiple sclerosis, enrolled in a pregnancy study.

The gene calls are TRBV23-1 and TRBJ2-4; possibly TRBD1 for D (6 bases). TRBV23-1 is an ORF, with its function uncertain. This CDR3 contains 21 residues. V was shortened by 3 bases and J by 0 bases, with 27 bases between the two germline ends. DNA of the CDR3: TGCGCCAGCAGTCATCATCACCCGATTGACAGGCTGGAACTAGCCAAAAACATTCAGTACTTC. Translating gives CASSHHHPIDRLELAKNIQYF.

The chain carries TRBV4-1 and TRBJ2-2, with D tentatively TRBD1 (5 bases). This CDR3 spans 15 amino acids. Germline values: CDR1 MGHRA, CDR2 YSYEKL. Trimming stripped 5 bases from V and 0 bases from J, with 10 bases between. As DNA, the CDR3 is TGCGCCAGCAGCGAACAGGCAGCGAACACCGGGGAGCTGTTTTTT. This translates into CASSEQAANTGELFF.

The chain carries TRBV7-6 and TRBJ2-1; possible D gene TRBD2, 6 bases. Looked up from germline, CDR1 is SGHVS and CDR2 is FNYEAQ. CDR3 length: 13 residues. Trimming took off 1 base at V and 9 bases at J, with 10 bases between the two ends. In nucleotides, the CDR3 is TGTGCCAGCAGCTTAGGGCGGGGCCGTGAGCAGTTCTTC. This encodes CASSLGRGREQFF.

V usage is TRBV2 and J usage is TRBJ1-1, with TRBD1 as a possible D gene (5 bases). Germline CDR1 reads SNHLY; CDR2 reads FYNNEI. V was clipped by 4 bases and J by 1 base, with 7 bases between them. The CDR3 has 13 amino acids. The CDR3 here is CASSVTGNTEAFF. The CDR3 nucleotides are TGTGCCAGCAGTGTTACAGGGAACACTGAAGCTTTCTTT. Supplemented by reference TRBV2 and TRBJ1-1, the full variable domain reads EPEVTQTPSHQVTQMGQEVILRCVPISNHLYFYWYRQILGQKVEFLVSFYNNEISEKSEIFDDQFSVERPDGSNFTLKIRSTKLEDSAMYFCASSVTGNTEAFFGQGTRLTVV.

V is TRBV5-6 and J is TRBJ2-5; D gene ambiguous. Deletions cut 2 bases from V and 3 bases from J, with 8 bases between. Germline CDR1 and CDR2: SGHDT and YYEEEE. CDR3 length equals 13 residues. CDR3 amino acids: CASSFGQEETQYF. CDR3 DNA: TGTGCCAGCAGCTTTGGGCAGGAAGAGACCCAGTACTTC.

This clone occurred a few times. The chain recombines TRBV29-1 with TRBJ1-1; 7 bases line up with TRBD1. In germline, CDR1 is SQVTM, CDR2 ANQGSEA. The CDR3 has 14 amino acids. Losses at the gene ends were 5 bases for V and 1 base for J; bases not matched to a gene: 7. The CDR3 bases are TGCAGCGTTCAACAGGGGTCCTCGAACACTGAAGCTTTCTTT. Translating it yields CSVQQGSSNTEAFF.

The V gene is TRBV19, the J gene TRBJ1-2; tentatively, D is TRBD1 (6 bases). The ends were cut back, 7 bases at V and 5 bases at J, with 11 bases in the middle. This CDR3 is 12 amino acids long. Germline V gene sequence: CDR1 LNHDA, CDR2 SQIVND (reference sequence). This CDR3 reads CASTEDRYGYTF. The CDR3 DNA is TGTGCCAGTACCGAAGACAGGTATGGCTACACCTTC.

The genes are TRBV7-2 and TRBJ1-1, with 8 bases that match TRBD1. The junction had 17 bases not matched to a gene; V was cut back by 7 bases and J by 1 base. CDR3 length equals 18 residues. From germline, CDR1 is SGHTA and CDR2 FQGNSA. The CDR3 DNA sequence: TGTGCCAGCACCCTTACGGAGACAGGGGACGGGAGGAACACTGAAGCTTTCTTT. Translation gives CASTLTETGDGRNTEAFF.

The chain joins TRBV11-2 to TRBJ2-1; D possibly corresponds to TRBD2 (6 bases). V lost 0 bases to trimming and J lost 3 bases, with 12 bases between them. CDR1 is SGHAT, CDR2 FQNNGV, per germline. This CDR3 is built from 16 residues. CDR3 loop: CASSLEGGKGYNEQFF. CDR3 nucleotide sequence: TGTGCCAGCAGCTTAGAGGGCGGGAAGGGCTACAATGAGCAGTTCTTC.

This clone is a singleton in its sample. CDR3 loop: CASSLWANTEAFF. Here the CDR3 DNA reads TGTGCCAGCAGCTTGTGGGCGAACACTGAAGCTTTCTTT. The chain links TRBV5-6 to TRBJ1-1; D is unclear. V lost 1 base and J 1 base, leaving 5 bases between the germline ends. Germline V lookup: CDR1 SGHDT, CDR2 YYEEEE. This CDR3 region has 13 residues.

Comments on this clone: Other nucleotide sequences in the sample specify the same CDR3. The chain has TRBV5-4 and TRBJ2-5; D not certain. The CDR3 has 11 amino acids. The V end was cut by 4 bases, the J end by 2 bases, with 3 bases between. Germline CDR1 reads SGHNT; CDR2 reads YYREEE (reference sequence). The CDR3 protein is CASSLQETQYF. CDR3 bases: TGTGCCAGCAGCCTGCAAGAGACCCAGTACTTC.

This chain uses TRBV27 with TRBJ2-1; 9 bases fit TRBD1. With V trimmed by 4 bases and J by 8 bases, 6 bases remained unmatched. Germline V gene sequence: CDR1 MNHEY, CDR2 SMNVEV (reference sequence). This CDR3 contains 14 residues. The CDR3 DNA follows: TGTGCCAGCAGTTCTTTGGGACAGGGCCATGAGCAGTTCTTC. Protein sequence: CASSSLGQGHEQFF.

The gene calls are TRBV6-1 and TRBJ1-1; 10 bases align to TRBD1. The germline V gene encodes CDR1 MNHNS and CDR2 SASEGT. The CDR3 has 14 amino acids. The V gene end was trimmed by 9 bases and the J gene end by 6 bases; junction bases not matched to a gene: 10. The CDR3, as DNA: TGTGCCAGTAGGGGGGACAGGGGAGGATCTGAAGCTTTCTTT. Protein product: CASRGDRGGSEAFF.

The rearrangement joins TRBV14 to TRBJ1-4, with D possibly matching TRBD1 (6 bases). V dropped 2 bases and J dropped 7 bases, with 14 bases sitting between them. Germline lookup yields CDR1 SGHDN and CDR2 FVKESK. CDR3 length: 15 amino acids. CDR3 nucleotides: TGTGCCAGCAGCCAACGCCAGGGGAATGTTGAAAAACTGTTTTTT. It translates to CASSQRQGNVEKLFF.

The V gene is TRBV5-4, the J gene TRBJ2-3; 10 positions match TRBD2. J gave up 5 bases and V 5 bases, and 11 bases lay outside the gene matches. This CDR3 is built from 16 residues. Germline CDR1 reads SGHNT; CDR2 reads YYREEE (reference sequence). This CDR3 reads CASSKRLAGAVDTQYF. The DNA of the CDR3 is TGTGCCAGCAGTAAAAGGCTAGCGGGAGCGGTAGATACGCAGTATTTT.

This clone was detected once. The gene calls are TRBV25-1 and TRBJ2-3; no firm D call. The V end was cut by 7 bases, the J end by 2 bases, with 10 bases between. CDR1 MGHDK and CDR2 SYGVNS come from the germline V gene. The CDR3 sequence is 13 residues long. CDR3 bases: TGTGCCAGCATGAGATCTCCCACAGATACGCAGTATTTT. This gives the protein CASMRSPTDTQYF.

DNA for the CDR3: TGTGCCATCAGTTTGGGAGAGGGTCCTGGGGCCAACGTCCTGACTTTC. Its translation: CAISLGEGPGANVLTF. The J gene is TRBJ2-6, the V gene TRBV10-3; possibly TRBD2 for D (5 bases). Germline V gives CDR1 ENHRY, CDR2 SYGVKD. The CDR3 has 16 amino acids. With 5 bases removed from V and 2 bases from J, the gap between germline ends came to 13 bases.

The gene calls are TRBV5-1 and TRBJ2-5; tentative D call: TRBD1 (5 bases). Trimming took 3 bases from V and 5 from J, leaving 11 bases between them. From germline, CDR1 is SGHRS and CDR2 YFSETQ. The CDR3 consists of 13 residues. DNA for the CDR3: TGCGCCAGCAGCTCCCAGGGCTGGGAGACCCAGTACTTC. Protein sequence: CASSSQGWETQYF. Supplemented by reference TRBV5-1 and TRBJ2-5, the full variable domain reads KAGVTQTPRYLIKTRGQQVTLSCSPISGHRSVSWYQQTPGQGLQFLFEYFSETQRNKGNFPGRFSGRQFSNSRSEMNVSTLELGDSALYLCASSSQGWETQYFGPGTRLLVL.